The present T cell receptor beta chain was sequenced within a study of blood T cells in healthy people across ages. In the study overall: With template switching, about one barcoded beta molecule was captured per two T cells.

Trimming left V 7 bases short and J 0 bases short, with 10 bases between. Germline loops: CDR1 SNHLY, CDR2 FYNNEI. The CDR3 consists of 14 residues. A second roughly 6 to 11 cycle PCR used barcoded and J-beta primers. TCRdb passed the 5' RACE reads through MiXCR, listing each CDR3 protein once. This sample has about 640,000 distinct CDR3 sequences, with roughly three fifths found just once. Points from the study as a whole: Measured against age, TCR beta diversity per million T cells decreased in a roughly linear manner. More naive CD4+ cells and higher diversity were found in long-lived than in aged donors.

The table lists this clonotype with a few counts. The antigen remains unidentified. The TCR sequence derives from a man aged 55 to 70 in good health. The sequenced sample was blood. The V call is TRBV2, the J call TRBJ1-5; no firm D call. The CDR3 DNA is TGTGCCAGCACTGGACGGAATAGCAATCAGCCCCAGCATTTT. This gives the protein CASTGRNSNQPQHF.